In its sample, the clone carrying this T cell receptor (beta chain) was seen once. The data were obtained in a study of blood T cell repertoires in COVID-19. Overall study: Material from acute and convalescent COVID-19 was sourced from the United States, Italy and Spain. The analysed material was cDNA or gDNA that came from T cells, B-cell-depleted T cells, or PBMCs.

Methods used by the authors: Amplified reference gene primers provided the basis for estimating nucleated cell counts. The repertoire was sequenced with immunoSEQ multiplex PCR; TCRdb's copy has only in-frame clones and lacks some. V, J and clone size reflect that table, while D and trimming were determined from the DNA. The sample comprises roughly 70,000 clones, 76% of which are singletons, and 14% to 15% rests with the top ten. This CDR3 contains 14 residues. The ends lost 1 base at V and 6 bases at J; junction bases unmatched: 4. Germline lookup yields CDR1 SGHKS and CDR2 YYEKEE (reference sequence). Seattle enrolled patients during active infection and tracked them longitudinally.

The chain couples TRBV5-5 to TRBJ2-3, with 8 bases aligning to TRBD1. The receptor comes from a man aged 60-69 years with COVID-19, enrolled during active disease. Sequencing used peripheral blood. The CDR3 loop reads CASSLRTGTDTQYF. The CDR3 DNA is TGTGCCAGCAGCTTGCGGACAGGGACCGATACGCAGTATTTT.